These 15 T cell receptor beta chains were sequenced from one sample in a study of human T cells and chemical hapten exposure. Documented time point: patch test 2, 6 weeks after DPC sensitization. The treatment was: therapeutic diphenylcyclopropenone sensitization with weekly scalp DPC. TCRdb re-derived calls from the RACE reads in MiXCR, one entry per CDR3 protein. The sample comprises a few hundred thousand distinct CDR3 sequences, under 6.5% of which are singletons, and about 6% rests with the top ten. The sample in question was whole blood, obtained in connection with sensitization to the hapten diphenylcyclopropenone (DPC). These receptors all come from a young woman with alopecia areata. Some clones in this sample may be carry-over from other donors' samples.

This rearrangement joins TRBV12-3 or TRBV12-4 to TRBJ2-3; tentatively, D is TRBD1 or TRBD2 (5 bases each). Trimming took 2 bases from V and 4 from J, leaving 13 bases between them. The CDR3 is 15 amino acids. The CDR3 region has the DNA TGTGCCAGCAGTTTACCCCGGGACGTCTCAGATACGCAGTATTTT. The encoded protein is CASSLPRDVSDTQYF.

Many counts were recorded for this clonotype. This chain joins TRBV2 and TRBJ2-5; D may be TRBD2 (5 bases). The CDR3 length is 17 residues. Trimming stripped 0 bases from V and 1 base from J, with 15 bases between. Per germline, CDR1 SNHLY and CDR2 FYNNEI. The CDR3 sequence is CASSEAGNSGSQETQYF. In DNA, the CDR3 is TGTGCCAGCAGTGAAGCCGGGAACTCCGGCTCCCAAGAGACCCAGTACTTC.

This clonotype was counted ten times or more. The chain employs TRBV29-1 and TRBJ2-3; maybe TRBD1 (6 bases). Germline loops: CDR1 SQVTM, CDR2 ANQGSEA. The CDR3 extends over 14 amino acids. Trimming stripped 5 bases from V and 1 base from J, with 13 bases between. CDR3 in amino acids: CSVSSGEGTDTQYF. As DNA, the CDR3 is TGCAGCGTTTCATCAGGGGAAGGCACAGATACGCAGTATTTT.

This clonotype has at least ten counts. V gene TRBV7-3 combines with J gene TRBJ1-6; D unclear. The CDR3 spans 14 residues. Germline V gives CDR1 SGHTA, CDR2 FQGTGA. Between the trimmed V and J ends, which lost 3 bases and 4 bases, there was a span of 7 bases. CDR3 sequence reads: CASSLDGYNSPLHF. The CDR3 coding sequence is TGTGCCAGCAGCTTGGACGGTTATAATTCACCCCTCCACTTT.

This clonotype was recorded many times. The chain joins TRBV4-3 to TRBJ2-1; no clear D gene. The CDR3 is 13 amino acids. The V and J ends lost 1 base and 8 bases respectively, with 9 bases between them. Germline V gives CDR1 LGHNA, CDR2 YSLEER. CDR3 bases: TGCGCCAGCAGCCAAGGTCTGGCCGATGAGCAGTTCTTC. Its protein is CASSQGLADEQFF.

At least ten counts were recorded for this clonotype. The chain uses TRBV6-1 and TRBJ1-5; 7 bases line up with TRBD1. In germline, CDR1 is MNHNS, CDR2 SASEGT. This CDR3 has 15 amino acids. V lost 8 bases to trimming and J lost 0 bases; unmatched junction nucleotides: 7. The CDR3 nucleotides are TGTGCCAGCCGGGACAGCTACTATAGCAATCAGCCCCAGCATTTT. Encoded protein: CASRDSYYSNQPQHF.

This chain uses TRBV4-3 with TRBJ2-6; TRBD2 aligns across 9 bases. The CDR3 extends over 18 amino acids. V lost 1 base, J lost 3 bases, and 7 bases stayed unmatched. The germline CDR1 and CDR2 sequences are LGHNA and YSLEER. The CDR3 DNA reads as TGCGCCAGCAGCCAAGTCGCGGGGGGGCCGCATGGGGCCAACGTCCTGACTTTC. Amino acids: CASSQVAGGPHGANVLTF.

CDR3 protein: CSVGRQGTEAFF. The CDR3 DNA follows: TGCAGCGTGGGCCGGCAGGGGACTGAAGCTTTCTTT. The V and J genes are TRBV29-1 and TRBJ1-1, with D possibly TRBD1 on 6 matching bases. The length of the CDR3 is 12 residues. CDR1 and CDR2 (germline): SQVTM, ANQGSEA. Trimming took off 6 bases at V and 5 bases at J, with 13 bases between the two ends.

The gene calls are TRBV20-1 and TRBJ2-7, with a tentative D call TRBD2 (6 bases). Trimming left V 5 bases short and J 3 bases short, with 14 bases between. The CDR3 covers 13 residues. Germline CDR1 reads DFQATT; CDR2 reads SNEGSKA (reference sequence). The CDR3 reads CSAELARNYEQYF. CDR3 bases: TGCAGTGCTGAGCTAGCGAGGAACTACGAGCAGTACTTC.

This clonotype was counted only a few times. The chain joins TRBV4-2 to TRBJ2-3; weak D call: TRBD1 (6 bases). V was trimmed by 0 bases and J by 1 base, leaving 11 bases between them. Germline CDR1 reads LGHNA; CDR2 reads YNFKEQ. The CDR3 loop spans 16 amino acids. The CDR3 here is CASSQEPGAGTDTQYF. In DNA form, the CDR3 reads TGTGCCAGCAGCCAAGAGCCAGGGGCAGGCACAGATACGCAGTATTTT.

There are a few counts of this clonotype. This chain joins TRBV5-1 and TRBJ2-3, with 8 bases identical to TRBD1. Germline loops: CDR1 SGHRS, CDR2 YFSETQ. The CDR3 covers 15 residues. Trimming at V came to 2 bases and at J to 2 bases, leaving 4 bases not matched to a gene. The DNA for the CDR3 is TGCGCCAGCAGCTTAGGGGACAGGCACACAGATACGCAGTATTTT. Protein: CASSLGDRHTDTQYF.

This clonotype was counted only a few times. J is TRBJ2-3 and V is TRBV9, with unresolved D. The length of the CDR3 is 13 residues. Trimming shortened V by 3 bases and J by 4 bases, and 9 bases separated the two germline ends. Germline V gene lookup returns CDR1 SGDLS and CDR2 YYNGEE. CDR3 loop: CASSGVEADTQYF. The CDR3 region has the DNA TGTGCCAGCAGCGGAGTTGAGGCAGATACGCAGTATTTT.

This clonotype was recorded many times. The chain recombines TRBV4-3 with TRBJ2-6; D call uncertain. Germline V gives CDR1 LGHNA, CDR2 YSLEER. This CDR3 region has 16 residues. Trimming took 3 bases from V and 2 from J, leaving 11 bases between them. In DNA form, the CDR3 reads TGCGCCAGCAGCCACGAAGCAGGAACTGGGGCCAACGTCCTGACTTTC. Encoded protein: CASSHEAGTGANVLTF.

This clonotype was detected many times. The chain couples TRBV12-3 or TRBV12-4 to TRBJ2-6, with 8 bases identical to TRBD1. V trimming: 2 bases; J trimming: 4 bases; junction bases outside the gene matches: 4. This CDR3 is built from 16 residues. The DNA for the CDR3 is TGTGCCAGCAGTTTACAGGGGGCTAGCGGGGCCAACGTCCTGACTTTC. Its translation: CASSLQGASGANVLTF.

In its sample, this clonotype was seen many times. The chain has TRBV5-1 and TRBJ2-1; TRBD2 might be the D (6 bases). This CDR3 contains 16 residues. Trimming pared 1 base from V and 10 bases from J, leaving 21 bases between. The germline CDR1 and CDR2 sequences are SGHRS and YFSETQ. CDR3 protein: CASSLLTGTQVSEQFF. CDR3 coding DNA: TGCGCCAGCAGCTTGCTGACCGGGACTCAGGTTTCGGAGCAGTTCTTC.